Listed below are T cell receptor beta chains from one sample, sequenced in a study of identical twins. TCRdb ran MiXCR on the 5' RACE reads and lists one entry per CDR3 protein. The data contain under 350,000 distinct CDR3 sequences, roughly 10% of them singletons. These same data were also listed under a study on yellow fever vaccine responses in identical twins.

The specimen was CD8+ T cells sorted from blood. The receptors were sampled from a woman under 30 in good health. The CDR3 runs from the conserved cysteine through the conserved F or W. The D gene is left open where the match is weak. Rows may omit the clone size; those that give it use once, few, many or a size class.

J gene | D gene | V gene | clone size | CDR3 protein | CDR3 DNA
TRBJ2-3 | - | TRBV6-2/TRBV6-3 | few | CASTSPPSQYF | TGTGCCAGCACCTCCCCCCCTTCGCAGTATTTT
TRBJ1-1 | - | TRBV5-1 | few | CASSLGGSFEAFF | TGCGCCAGCAGCTTGGGGGGGAGTTTTGAAGCTTTCTTT
TRBJ2-3 | TRBD2 | TRBV20-1 | few | CSASGAGGIWDTQYF | TGCAGTGCGTCCGGGGCGGGGGGCATCTGGGATACGCAGTATTTT
TRBJ2-7 | TRBD2 | TRBV4-3 | many | CASSQESSGGASEQYF | TGCGCCAGCAGCCAAGAATCTAGCGGAGGGGCAAGCGAGCAGTACTTC
TRBJ1-6 | - | TRBV5-1 | many | CASSLGDNSPLHF | TGCGCCAGCAGCTTGGGGGATAATTCACCCCTCCACTTT
TRBJ2-1 | - | TRBV6-2/TRBV6-3 | - | CASQLALNEQFF | TGTGCCAGCCAGCTAGCGCTCAATGAGCAGTTCTTC
TRBJ2-2 | TRBD2 | TRBV11-2 | few | CASSLGTKIGLADTGELFF | TGTGCCAGCAGCTTAGGGACGAAGATTGGACTAGCGGACACCGGGGAGCTGTTTTTT
TRBJ1-1 | - | TRBV9 | few | CASSVSQTRPGAEAFF | TGTGCCAGCAGCGTATCCCAAACGCGACCCGGCGCTGAAGCTTTCTTT
TRBJ1-1 | TRBD1 | TRBV12-3/TRBV12-4 | - | CASSLTLQGGAFF | TGTGCCAGCAGTTTAACCCTACAGGGGGGGGCTTTCTTT
TRBJ1-5 | - | TRBV6-5 | - | CASSYSRGRNQPQHF | TGTGCCAGCAGTTACTCCAGGGGACGCAATCAGCCCCAGCATTTT
TRBJ2-2 | TRBD2 | TRBV9 | many | CASSLLSGGADGELFF | TGTGCCAGCAGCCTGCTTAGCGGGGGGGCCGACGGGGAGCTGTTTTTT
TRBJ1-4 | - | TRBV15 | many | CATRVASGSEKLFF | TGTGCCACCCGTGTAGCCTCCGGGAGTGAAAAACTGTTTTTT